This T cell receptor (beta chain) is from a study of beta chain features in type 1 diabetes. The whole isolated RNA underwent reverse transcription, so sequencing captured expressed TCRB transcripts. Profiling relied on immunoSEQ multiplex PCR, and the TCRdb table lists in-frame clones only, not all of them. The table shows about 220,000 clones, with 11% occurring only once. This clone was counted only a few times. Its specificity is unknown. The length of the CDR3 is 16 residues. Per germline, CDR1 SGHAT and CDR2 FQNNGV. After removal of 2 bases from V and 5 bases from J, the junction contained 7 bases not matched to a gene. Overall study findings and caveats: Naive, central memory and regulatory TCRB repertoires appeared more similar among patients than healthy donors. Type 1 diabetes patients had fewer VDJ junction insertions and more deletions.

V gene TRBV11-2 combines with J gene TRBJ2-2; 8 bases line up with TRBD2. Sequencing was done on a sample of central memory CD4+ T cells from blood. This receptor was taken from a man aged 18 to 29 in good health. CDR3 sequence (DNA): TGTGCCAGCAGCTTAAGGGAGGCTAGCGGGACCGGGGAGCTGTTTTTT. Translated: CASSLREASGTGELFF.